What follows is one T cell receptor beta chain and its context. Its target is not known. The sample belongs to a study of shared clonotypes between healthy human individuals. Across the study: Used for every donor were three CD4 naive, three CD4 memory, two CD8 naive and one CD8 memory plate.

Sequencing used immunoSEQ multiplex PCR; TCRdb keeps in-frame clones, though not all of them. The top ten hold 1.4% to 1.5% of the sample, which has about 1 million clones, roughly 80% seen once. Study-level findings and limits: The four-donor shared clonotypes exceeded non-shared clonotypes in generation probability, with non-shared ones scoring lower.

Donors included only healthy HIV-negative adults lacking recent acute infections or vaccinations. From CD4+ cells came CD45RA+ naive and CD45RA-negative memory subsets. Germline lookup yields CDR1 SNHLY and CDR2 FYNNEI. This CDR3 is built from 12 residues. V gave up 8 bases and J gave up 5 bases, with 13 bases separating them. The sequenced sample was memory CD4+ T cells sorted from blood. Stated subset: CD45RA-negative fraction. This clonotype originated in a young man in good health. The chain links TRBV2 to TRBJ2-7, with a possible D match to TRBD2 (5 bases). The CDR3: CASCWEFHEQYF. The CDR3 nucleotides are TGTGCCAGCTGTTGGGAGTTTCACGAGCAGTACTTC.